This T cell receptor (beta chain) was obtained from a study of radiotherapy plus CTLA-4 blockade in lung cancer. General study findings and limits: Strongest reported response predictors: early blood clone changes and post-radiation interferon-beta. Clones derived from tumor TCRs expanded in blood after radiotherapy plus ipilimumab.

Method: immunoSEQ multiplex PCR; TCRdb's copy keeps in-frame clones and lacks some. The table shows 45,000 to 55,000 clones, with 75% to 85% occurring only once. The table lists this clone with a count of one. What it binds is not known. This CDR3 region has 14 residues. Germline assignment: CDR1 SGHTA and CDR2 FQGNSA. V was trimmed by 4 bases and J by 0 bases, leaving 7 bases between them. The chain recombines TRBV7-2 with TRBJ1-3; no firm D call. Source: peripheral blood, taken from a patient treated with radiotherapy plus ipilimumab. This sequence was found in a human donor with non-small cell lung cancer who had stable disease on radiotherapy plus ipilimumab. CDR3 in DNA: TGTGCCAGCAGCTGGACTAACTCTGGAAACACCATATATTTT. This encodes CASSWTNSGNTIYF.